This record covers a single TCR beta chain. What it binds is unknown. Separate cDNA molecules each had unique molecular identifiers attached to them. From the 5' RACE reads, TCRdb called clonotypes with MiXCR, one entry per CDR3 protein. The profile shows fewer than 85,000 distinct CDR3 sequences, over 9% of them singletons. The record originates from a study of early T cells in non-severe SARS-CoV-2 infection. Whole-study context: It was bulk RNA from unsorted whole blood that was sequenced, and the chains were unpaired.

There are 15 residues in the CDR3. Regarding the study as a whole: VDJdb-based annotation leaned toward anti-spike CD8 responses and missed private and CD4 specificities.

The sample was whole blood, taken at baseline. The origin of this receptor is an adult who was a healthcare worker with PCR-confirmed SARS-CoV-2 infection or an uninfected control (not recorded which). The chain has TRBV3-2 and TRBJ1-2. TRBV3-2 is classified as a pseudogene. The CDR3 bases are TGTGCCAGCAGCCGCTGGAGGGACGGAACCTATGGCTACACCTTC. Translation gives CASSRWRDGTYGYTF.